These 8 T cell receptor beta chains share one sample of origin, sequenced in a study of blood T cell repertoires in COVID-19. The method was immunoSEQ multiplex PCR; TCRdb's version includes in-frame clones alone and lacks a portion of them. This sample carries fewer than 450,000 clones, about nine tenths of them seen once, and the ten largest clones take less than 0.75%. Sequenced material: PBMCs or T cells enriched from blood (not recorded which). The origin of the receptors is a man aged 18 to 30 who had recovered from COVID-19.

The chain combines TRBV30 with TRBJ2-3; 9 bases are shared with TRBD2. Germline-derived CDR1 and CDR2 are GTSNPN and SVGIG (reference sequence). The CDR3 spans 15 residues. V dropped 2 bases and J dropped 2; count of bases not matched to a gene: 5. In nucleotides, the CDR3 is TGTGCCTGGAGTTTTCTAGCGGGGTTCACAGATACGCAGTATTTT. It codes for CAWSFLAGFTDTQYF.

The chain combines TRBV2 with TRBJ2-1, with a weak D call TRBD1 (5 bases). With 3 bases removed from V and 0 bases from J, the gap between germline ends came to 6 bases. CDR3 length: 14 amino acids. Looked up from germline, CDR1 is SNHLY and CDR2 is FYNNEI. CDR3 bases: TGTGCCAGCAGTGAGGGGCTCTCCTACAATGAGCAGTTCTTC. It codes for CASSEGLSYNEQFF.

The V call is TRBV6-1, the J call TRBJ2-1, with D tentatively TRBD2 (8 bases). The germline V gene has CDR1 MNHNS and CDR2 SASEGT. Between the trimmed V and J ends, which lost 0 bases and 0 bases, there was a span of 18 bases. This CDR3 is 19 amino acids long. Here the CDR3 DNA reads TGTGCCAGCAGTGAAGCGCGGGGGGACAGTCGGTCCTCCTACAATGAGCAGTTCTTC. It yields the protein CASSEARGDSRSSYNEQFF.

Only one count was recorded for this clone. The CDR3 protein is CASSVGIAGGYNEQFF. The CDR3 nucleotides are TGTGCCAGCAGCGTAGGGATAGCGGGGGGGTACAATGAGCAGTTCTTC. The genes are TRBV9 and TRBJ2-1; TRBD2 aligns across 11 bases. The ends lost 0 bases at V and 4 bases at J; junction bases unmatched: 3. The CDR3 has 16 amino acids. Germline values: CDR1 SGDLS, CDR2 YYNGEE.

The chain links TRBV7-6 to TRBJ1-6, with a tentative D call TRBD1 (6 bases). The V end was cut by 8 bases, the J end by 12 bases, with 26 bases between. CDR1 SGHVS and CDR2 FNYEAQ come from the germline V gene. CDR3 length: 16 residues. DNA of the CDR3: TGTGCCAGCGCTAGGCTTACAGGGACGAGAGAGGGACCCCTCCACTTT. It codes for CASARLTGTREGPLHF.

The chain uses TRBV19 and TRBJ1-2; 8 nucleotides agree with TRBD1. The germline CDR1 and CDR2 sequences are LNHDA and SQIVND (reference sequence). The CDR3 has 15 residues. Trimming removed 4 bases from V and 1 base from J; junction bases left unmatched: 5. CDR3 sequence: CASSTGTGLNYGYTF. In nucleotides, the CDR3 is TGTGCCAGTAGTACCGGGACAGGACTTAACTATGGCTACACCTTC.

The chain recombines TRBV5-8 with TRBJ1-4, with no clear D. Germline loops: CDR1 SGHTS, CDR2 YDEGEE. There are 13 residues in the CDR3. With 4 bases removed from V and 4 bases from J, the gap between germline ends came to 8 bases. The CDR3 spells CASSPASNEKLFF. The DNA of the CDR3 is TGTGCCAGCAGCCCCGCCAGTAATGAAAAACTGTTTTTT. The whole variable domain, remainder taken from reference TRBV5-8 and TRBJ1-4, is EAGVTQSPTHLIKTRGQQATLRCSPISGHTSVYWYQQALGLGLQFLLWYDEGEERNRGNFPPRFSGRQFPNYSSELNVNALELEDSALYLCASSPASNEKLFFGSGTQLSVL.

The chain recombines TRBV12-3 or TRBV12-4 with TRBJ2-1; a weak D match, TRBD2 (5 bases). The CDR3 is 11 residues long. V was shortened by 5 bases and J by 8 bases, with 7 bases between the two germline ends. CDR3 in DNA: TGTGCCAGCAGTATGGGAGATGAGCAGTTCTTC. Amino acids: CASSMGDEQFF.